Below are 30 T cell receptor beta chains sequenced from a single sample in a study of shared T cell receptors in the human thymus (dated by TCRdb to about 2021). Library preparation used the immunoSEQ multiplex PCR assay. TCRdb provides this immuneACCESS table in a form limited to in-frame rearrangements. Some clones are lacking; in checked studies, under half of them reflect an unresolved V gene, and why the rest are absent is not known. This sample comprises hundreds of thousands of clones, about 84% of them detected only once. More than 0.01% of the sample lies in the top ten. The same sample was also used in a study of human thymus T cells.

The sample taken for sequencing was thymocytes. These receptor sequences come from a boy younger than two with a congenital heart defect. Donor details come from another sample of the same person, matched by shared clones.

This chain links TRBV7-6 with TRBJ2-7; TRBD2 aligns across 9 bases. This CDR3 comprises 14 residues. Trimming at V came to 5 bases and at J to 0 bases, leaving 2 bases not matched to a gene. The V gene's germline CDR1 is SGHVS and CDR2 FNYEAQ. The CDR3 here is CASSGTSLSYEQYF. The CDR3 coding sequence is TGTGCCAGCAGCGGGACTAGCCTCTCCTACGAGCAGTACTTC.

The chain carries TRBV28 and TRBJ2-7, with 7 bases that match TRBD1. The CDR3 covers 16 residues. CDR1 and CDR2 (germline): MDHEN, SYDVKM. Trimming at V came to 2 bases and at J to 0 bases, leaving 7 bases not matched to a gene. The CDR3 DNA follows: TGTGCCAGCAGTTTACATGACAGGGCCAGCTCCTACGAGCAGTACTTC. It specifies CASSLHDRASSYEQYF.

The V and J genes are TRBV7-3 and TRBJ2-3, with TRBD2 matching 10 bases. Germline lookup yields CDR1 SGHTA and CDR2 FQGTGA. V gave up 3 bases and J gave up 3 bases; unmatched junction bases: 3. This CDR3 has 15 amino acids. The CDR3 sequence is CASSLGTSETDTQYF. Here the CDR3 DNA reads TGTGCCAGCAGCTTGGGGACTAGCGAGACAGATACGCAGTATTTT.

A single count supports this clone. The chain is built from TRBV2 and TRBJ2-7, with D perhaps TRBD2 (5 bases). The V gene's germline CDR1 is SNHLY and CDR2 FYNNEI. The V and J ends lost 8 bases and 5 bases respectively, with 13 bases between them. The CDR3 is 12 amino acids. DNA for the CDR3: TGTGCCAGCCAGCGGAGAACAGACGAGCAGTACTTC. This gives the protein CASQRRTDEQYF.

As to this clone: One end of the junction is discordant with germline, which a read error may explain. This rearrangement joins TRBV25-1 to TRBJ1-1; D gene uncertain. Germline V CDR1 and CDR2: MGHDK, SYGVNS. The CDR3 extends over 13 amino acids. Written as DNA, the CDR3 is TGTGCCGGCAGTCGGTCCGGGTCCACTGAAGCTTTCTTT. It specifies CAGSRSGSTEAFF.

The chain employs TRBV15 and TRBJ2-7, with D uncertain. CDR3 length: 13 amino acids. Germline CDR1 and CDR2: LNHNV and YYDKDF (reference sequence). The ends were cut back, 5 bases at V and 0 bases at J, with 8 bases in the middle. The CDR3 DNA sequence: TGTGCCACCAGCGTGGCGGCCTCCTACGAGCAGTACTTC. Its protein product is CATSVAASYEQYF.

Of note for this clone: Other DNA sequences in the sample encode the same CDR3. This chain connects TRBV27 to TRBJ2-7; tentative D call: TRBD1 (5 bases). This CDR3 is 13 amino acids long. Germline V gene data show CDR1 as MNHEY and CDR2 as SMNVEV (reference sequence). Trimming removed 2 bases from V and 3 bases from J, with 8 bases in between. As DNA, the CDR3 is TGTGCCAGCAGTTTAGGGGCTGGCTACGAGCAGTACTTC. Translation gives CASSLGAGYEQYF.

Turning to this clone: The DNA is omitted, as the CDR3 cannot be located on it reliably, and the CDR3 follows TCRdb's listing. The genes are TRBV9 and TRBJ2-7; the DNA was not used to check the table's D call, TRBD1. Ends included, the CDR3 has 13 residues. Germline V lookup: CDR1 SGDLS, CDR2 YYNGEE. CDR3 sequence reads: CASSVGGGTGLYF.

The J gene is TRBJ1-2, the V gene TRBV6-1; the D gene is possibly TRBD1 (6 bases). The CDR3 is made up of 16 amino acids. Between the trimmed V and J ends, which lost 0 bases and 0 bases, there was a span of 11 bases. Germline lookup yields CDR1 MNHNS and CDR2 SASEGT. This CDR3 reads CASSEALDRPNYGYTF. The CDR3 DNA sequence: TGTGCCAGCAGTGAAGCTCTTGACAGGCCTAACTATGGCTACACCTTC.

In its sample, this clone was seen once. V usage is TRBV28 and J usage is TRBJ2-6; a weak D match, TRBD1 (5 bases). V shed 4 bases and J shed 4 bases, with 11 bases lying between them. This CDR3 has 15 residues. Looked up from germline, CDR1 is MDHEN and CDR2 is SYDVKM. CDR3 nucleotide sequence: TGTGCCAGCAGTTCCGACAGCCAGGGGGCCAACGTCCTGACTTTC. Translated, it gives CASSSDSQGANVLTF.

V is TRBV5-1 and J is TRBJ2-5; TRBD2 aligns across 8 bases. Losses at the gene ends were 3 bases for V and 0 bases for J; bases not matched to a gene: 7. The CDR3 runs to 16 residues. CDR1 SGHRS and CDR2 YFSETQ come from the germline V gene. CDR3 sequence reads: CASSWPGLGYQETQYF. For the CDR3, the DNA is TGCGCCAGCAGCTGGCCGGGACTAGGGTACCAAGAGACCCAGTACTTC.

The chain has TRBV4-3 and TRBJ2-2; TRBD1 matches at 12 bases. This CDR3 has 15 residues. The V segment lost 4 bases and the J segment 6 bases; nucleotides outside the gene matches: 3. The germline V gene has CDR1 LGHNA and CDR2 YSLEER. The CDR3 region is CASSRGTGGPGELFF. The CDR3 bases are TGCGCCAGCAGCCGGGGGACAGGGGGCCCCGGGGAGCTGTTTTTT.

This clone has a handful of counts. The chain combines TRBV7-9 with TRBJ2-4; TRBD1 might be the D (5 bases). V lost 1 base, J lost 2 bases, and 12 bases lay in between. The length of the CDR3 is 16 residues. The germline V gene encodes CDR1 SEHNR and CDR2 FQNEAQ (reference sequence). CDR3 DNA: TGTGCCAGCAGCTTAGGAAGGGGCATTTCCAAAAACATTCAGTACTTC. Translated, it gives CASSLGRGISKNIQYF.

The chain combines TRBV27 with TRBJ1-2, with 9 bases fitting TRBD1. Germline V gene lookup returns CDR1 MNHEY and CDR2 SMNVEV (reference sequence). The J segment lost 3 bases and the V segment lost 5 bases, leaving 4 bases of the junction unmatched. CDR3 length: 14 amino acids. CDR3 residues: CASSVQGADYGYTF. The DNA for the CDR3 is TGTGCCAGCAGTGTACAGGGGGCAGACTATGGCTACACCTTC.

This chain uses TRBV27 with TRBJ1-2; D possibly corresponds to TRBD1 (5 bases). CDR1 is MNHEY and CDR2 is SMNVEV in the germline V gene (reference sequence). This CDR3 comprises 15 residues. The V and J ends lost 2 bases and 8 bases respectively, with 18 bases between them. CDR3 coding DNA: TGTGCCAGCAGTTTAAAGACCGGGGGTCTGGGAGGCTACACCTTC. This gives the protein CASSLKTGGLGGYTF.

The chain carries TRBV12-5 and TRBJ1-1, with D maybe TRBD1 (6 bases). The CDR3 is made up of 15 amino acids. Trimming took off 3 bases at V and 4 bases at J, with 15 bases between the two ends. CDR1 and CDR2 from the germline V gene are LGHNT and FRNRAP. The CDR3 nucleotides read TGTGCTAGTGGTTTCGAACCCCAGGGGAGCACTGAAGCTTTCTTT. The encoded protein is CASGFEPQGSTEAFF.

This clone occurred a few times. The V and J genes are TRBV4-3 and TRBJ1-4; D perhaps matches TRBD1 (6 bases). The CDR3 has 14 residues. CDR1 and CDR2 from the germline V gene are LGHNA and YSLEER. V gave up 7 bases and J gave up 8 bases, with 17 bases separating them. The CDR3 region has the DNA TGCGCCAGCATCGGGTGGGGGGGCTGGGAAAAACTGTTTTTT. Translating gives CASIGWGGWEKLFF.

This clone is a singleton in its sample. The gene calls are TRBV28 and TRBJ1-5, with TRBD1 matching over 10 bases. Germline loops: CDR1 MDHEN, CDR2 SYDVKM. The CDR3 extends over 16 amino acids. J gave up 5 bases and V 5 bases, and 9 bases lay outside the gene matches. The CDR3 nucleotides are TGTGCCAGCAGTATGGGGGACAGGGGAGGTTATCAGCCCCAGCATTTT. This encodes CASSMGDRGGYQPQHF. Based on the CDR3 plus reference TRBV28 and TRBJ1-5, the full variable domain is DVKVTQSSRYLVKRTGEKVFLECVQDMDHENMFWYRQDPGLGLRLIYFSYDVKMKEKGDIPEGYSVSREKKERFSLILESASTNQTSMYLCASSMGDRGGYQPQHFGDGTRLSIL.

The chain joins TRBV27 to TRBJ2-7; 7 bases are a match to TRBD1. Looked up from germline, CDR1 is MNHEY and CDR2 is SMNVEV (reference sequence). J was trimmed by 0 bases and V by 6 bases; bases with no gene match: 8. The CDR3 totals 15 residues. The CDR3 DNA follows: TGTGCCAGCAGCTTACAGGGGCCCGACTCCTACGAGCAGTACTTC. It yields the protein CASSLQGPDSYEQYF.

CDR3 residues: CASSLAASYEQYF. CDR3 DNA sequence: TGTGCCAGCAGCTTAGCGGCCTCCTACGAGCAGTACTTC. This chain uses TRBV7-9 with TRBJ2-7; D unresolved. The CDR3 totals 13 residues. CDR1 SEHNR and CDR2 FQNEAQ come from the germline V gene (reference sequence). The V gene lost 0 bases and the J gene lost 0 bases, with 3 bases spanning the gap.

The V gene is TRBV6-1, the J gene TRBJ2-7; D perhaps matches TRBD1 (5 bases). The V end lost 3 bases, the J end lost 5 bases, and 11 bases lay between the germline ends. The germline V gene encodes CDR1 MNHNS and CDR2 SASEGT. CDR3 length: 13 residues. The CDR3: CASSDRGRHEQYF. DNA of the CDR3: TGTGCCAGCAGTGATAGGGGCCGTCACGAGCAGTACTTC.

The V and J genes are TRBV4-2 and TRBJ2-7; TRBD2 aligns across 9 bases. The CDR3 length is 16 residues. V shed 2 bases and J 13 bases; nucleotides not matched to a gene: 18. In germline, CDR1 is LGHNA, CDR2 YNFKEQ. The CDR3 region has the DNA TGTGCCAGCAGCCAAACTAGGAACGGGACTAGCCTAGCCACATACTTC. It is translated as CASSQTRNGTSLATYF.

The rearrangement links TRBV30 to TRBJ2-1; 9 nucleotides match TRBD2. Germline V gene sequence: CDR1 GTSNPN, CDR2 SVGIG (reference sequence). The CDR3 covers 16 residues. After removal of 0 bases from V and 3 bases from J, the junction contained 6 bases not matched to a gene. The CDR3 spells CAWSVGLAGIYNEQFF. The CDR3 coding sequence is TGTGCCTGGAGTGTAGGCCTAGCGGGGATCTACAATGAGCAGTTCTTC.

CDR3 coding DNA: TGTGCCAGCAGCTCGCCCTCCCTAGAGACCCTCACAGATACGCAGTATTTT. Translation gives CASSSPSLETLTDTQYF. This chain links TRBV13 with TRBJ2-3; D unresolved. The germline CDR1 and CDR2 sequences are PRHDT and FYEKMQ (reference sequence). V shed 4 bases and J shed 2 bases, with 19 bases lying between them. CDR3 length: 17 residues.

The J gene is TRBJ2-7, the V gene TRBV2, with 9 bases identical to TRBD1. V trimming: 5 bases; J trimming: 3 bases; junction bases outside the gene matches: 5. Germline CDR1 is SNHLY and CDR2 is FYNNEI. This CDR3 has 14 amino acids. CDR3 sequence: CASSYGTGIYEQYF. CDR3 sequence (DNA): TGTGCCAGCAGTTACGGGACAGGGATCTACGAGCAGTACTTC.

V is TRBV7-9 and J is TRBJ1-1; weak D call: TRBD1 (5 bases). This CDR3 contains 16 residues. Per the germline V gene, CDR1 is SEHNR and CDR2 is FQNEAQ (reference sequence). With 2 bases removed from V and 3 bases from J, the gap between germline ends came to 16 bases. The CDR3 coding sequence is TGTGCCAGCAGCTTAACGCAGGGAGGGTTGGACACTGAAGCTTTCTTT. Its protein is CASSLTQGGLDTEAFF.

The chain couples TRBV19 to TRBJ2-7; possible D gene TRBD2, 5 bases. CDR1 LNHDA and CDR2 SQIVND come from the germline V gene (reference sequence). Trimming pared 0 bases from V and 6 bases from J, leaving 9 bases between. This CDR3 comprises 13 residues. CDR3 sequence (DNA): TGTGCCAGTAGTATAGACCCGGGGAGCGAGCAGTACTTC. Protein sequence: CASSIDPGSEQYF.

The rearrangement uses TRBV7-9 and TRBJ2-1; maybe TRBD2 (6 bases). The CDR3 loop spans 17 amino acids. CDR1 is SEHNR, CDR2 FQNEAQ, per germline (reference sequence). V shed 3 bases and J shed 0 bases, with 15 bases lying between them. CDR3 amino acids: CASSFVHSGDSYNEQFF. The CDR3 DNA follows: TGTGCCAGCAGCTTCGTACATAGCGGAGACTCCTACAATGAGCAGTTCTTC.

The chain has TRBV7-2 and TRBJ1-1, with TRBD1 matching 8 bases. Trimming at V came to 4 bases and at J to 1 base, leaving 5 bases not matched to a gene. The CDR3 is made up of 15 amino acids. CDR1 SGHTA and CDR2 FQGNSA come from the germline V gene. Here the CDR3 reads CASSSRGLGNTEAFF. For the CDR3, the DNA is TGTGCCAGCAGCTCCAGGGGGCTCGGGAACACTGAAGCTTTCTTT.

This clone was seen more than once but under ten times. The rearrangement links TRBV4-1 to TRBJ2-7; 7 bases match TRBD1. The CDR3 consists of 17 residues. J was trimmed by 0 bases and V by 0 bases; bases with no gene match: 8. Germline values: CDR1 MGHRA, CDR2 YSYEKL. CDR3 amino acids: CASSQDPDRPSSYEQYF. The CDR3, as DNA: TGCGCCAGCAGCCAAGATCCGGACAGGCCATCCTCCTACGAGCAGTACTTC.